This T cell receptor (beta chain) was sequenced in a study of cytomegalovirus exposure and HLA in healthy donors. Primers for the PCR totalled 60 Vbeta and 13 Jbeta. Repertoires were generated with immunoSEQ multiplex PCR, while TCRdb's copy carries only in-frame clones and drops some. The sample consists of some 150,000 clones, less than 90% of them appearing once. Germline V gives CDR1 LGHNA, CDR2 YSLEER. J was trimmed by 6 bases and V by 10 bases; bases with no gene match: 4. There are 13 residues in the CDR3. This clonotype was obtained from a man aged 35 to 55 in good health and CMV-seronegative. The specimen sequenced was PBMCs. This chain links TRBV4-3 with TRBJ2-2, with 11 bases identical to TRBD1. CDR3 protein: CATGDRGSGELFF. CDR3 nucleotide sequence: TGCGCCACGGGGGACAGGGGGTCCGGGGAGCTGTTTTTT.